The 14 T cell receptor beta chains below come from one sample, sequenced in a study of T cells after yellow fever vaccination. TCRdb re-called the 5' RACE reads through MiXCR, storing one row per CDR3 protein. The table records 200,000 to 300,000 distinct CDR3 sequences, about 3.9% of them present only once. The input for sequencing was PBMCs, taken 15 days after the yellow fever booster vaccination. These receptors all stem from a young man who received the YFV17D yellow fever vaccine.

Ten or more counts support this clonotype. V gene TRBV7-2 combines with J gene TRBJ1-4, with a tentative D call TRBD1 (5 bases). The germline V gene has CDR1 SGHTA and CDR2 FQGNSA. This CDR3 region has 17 residues. The V end lost 5 bases, the J end lost 10 bases, and 26 bases lay between the germline ends. This chain's CDR3 is CASSPEFPGPNVGKLFF. The CDR3 nucleotides read TGTGCCAGCAGCCCCGAATTCCCGGGACCCAACGTTGGAAAACTGTTTTTT.

Many counts were recorded for this clonotype. The CDR3 sequence is CASSLGGQGVHEQYV. DNA for the CDR3: TGCGCCAGCAGCCTAGGCGGACAGGGTGTCCACGAGCAGTACGTC. The chain has TRBV5-1 and TRBJ2-7, with 8 bases lining up with TRBD1. Germline V gene data show CDR1 as SGHRS and CDR2 as YFSETQ. The CDR3 extends over 15 amino acids. Trimming cost V 4 bases and J 5 bases; bases outside gene matches: 11.

This clonotype came up many times. The chain couples TRBV7-7 to TRBJ2-5; TRBD1 might be the D (6 bases). There are 13 residues in the CDR3. CDR1 and CDR2 (germline): SSHAT, FNYEAQ (reference sequence). Between the trimmed V and J ends, which lost 5 bases and 3 bases, there was a span of 10 bases. In DNA, the CDR3 is TGTGCCAGCAGCCCCGACAGGAAAGAGACCCAGTACTTC. Translation: CASSPDRKETQYF.

The chain carries TRBV5-1 and TRBJ2-6, with 9 bases identical to TRBD1. This CDR3 spans 15 amino acids. Germline assignment: CDR1 SGHRS and CDR2 YFSETQ. V lost 4 bases, J lost 5 bases, and 4 bases stayed unmatched. CDR3 DNA sequence: TGCGCCAGCAGCGGCGGGACAGGGTGGGCCAACGTCCTGACTTTC. As protein: CASSGGTGWANVLTF.

This clonotype was seen repeatedly, ten times or more. This chain links TRBV6-2 or TRBV6-3 with TRBJ2-5, with a possible D match to TRBD2 (6 bases). The germline CDR1 and CDR2 sequences are MNHEY and SVGEGT. This CDR3 comprises 13 residues. V was clipped by 7 bases and J by 4 bases, with 13 bases between them. The CDR3 nucleotides are TGTGCCAGCACCTGGGGCGGGATAGAGACCCAGTACTTC. This translates into CASTWGGIETQYF.

This clonotype was seen ten or more times. The chain recombines TRBV21-1 with TRBJ1-6; TRBD1 is the table's D call, not checked against the DNA. TRBV21-1 is given as a pseudogene. This CDR3 has 13 amino acids. CDR3 nucleotide sequence: TGTGCCAGCAGCAAACAGGGGGATTCACCCCTCCACTTT. This codes for CASSKQGDSPLHF.

There are many counts of this clonotype. CDR3 loop: CASSPWNTEAFF. The CDR3 DNA reads as TGTGCCAGCTCACCATGGAACACTGAAGCTTTCTTT. This chain uses TRBV18 with TRBJ1-1; D gene uncertain. Germline-derived CDR1 and CDR2 are KGHSH and LQKENI. The CDR3 has 12 amino acids. V was cut by 2 bases and J by 1 base, with 2 bases left in between.

This clonotype was found many times. The rearrangement uses TRBV15 and TRBJ2-7; TRBD1 matches at 11 bases. Unmatched junction bases numbered 13, after V lost 3 bases and J lost 6 bases. Germline CDR1 LNHNV, CDR2 YYDKDF (reference sequence). CDR3 length: 17 amino acids. The CDR3 DNA follows: TGTGCCACCAGCAGTCGAATTATTGGGACAGGGGGAATCGAGCAGTACGTC. It is translated as CATSSRIIGTGGIEQYV.

There are a few counts of this clonotype. The rearrangement links TRBV4-2 to TRBJ1-2; D is perhaps TRBD1 (5 bases). There are 17 residues in the CDR3. Looked up from germline, CDR1 is LGHNA and CDR2 is YNFKEQ. Trimming removed 0 bases at V and 0 bases at J, with 14 bases between. The CDR3 nucleotides read TGTGCCAGCAGCCAAGATAGGACAAAGACTTCTAACTATGGCTACACCTTC. This sequence encodes CASSQDRTKTSNYGYTF.

This clonotype has at least ten counts. This sequence joins TRBV12-3 or TRBV12-4 and TRBJ1-1; D ambiguous. Trimming removed 2 bases at V and 8 bases at J, with 3 bases between. CDR3 size: 10 residues. The CDR3 sequence: CASSLREAFF. DNA for the CDR3: TGTGCCAGCAGTTTAAGGGAAGCTTTCTTT.

The chain uses TRBV5-1 and TRBJ2-7; tentative D call: TRBD1 (5 bases). Trimming pared 4 bases from V and 0 bases from J, leaving 14 bases between. The CDR3 runs to 15 residues. Germline CDR1 SGHRS, CDR2 YFSETQ. The CDR3: CASSVVPGNSYEQYF. CDR3 sequence (DNA): TGCGCCAGCAGCGTGGTACCAGGGAACTCCTACGAGCAGTACTTC.

In this sample, this clonotype turned up many times. Sequence at one end of the junction differs from germline and may be a read error. The genes are TRBV7-7 and TRBJ2-2, with a possible D match to TRBD1 (7 bases). Germline CDR1 is SSHAT and CDR2 is FNYEAQ (reference sequence). The CDR3 contains 17 residues. CDR3 region: CASSRRSDREVTGELFF. The CDR3 DNA sequence: TGTGCTAGCAGCCGGCGCTCAGACAGGGAGGTCACCGGGGAGCTGTTTTTT. Using reference TRBV7-7 and TRBJ2-2 for the parts outside the CDR3, the full variable domain is GAGVSQSPRYKVTKRGQDVTLRCDPISSHATLYWYQQALGQGPEFLTYFNYEAQPDKSGLPSDRFSAERPEGSISTLTIQRTEQRDSAMYRCASSRRSDREVTGELFFGEGSRLTVL.

This clonotype was seen at least ten times. The rearrangement joins TRBV4-2 to TRBJ1-1; D might be TRBD1 (5 bases). CDR3 length: 15 amino acids. Deletions cut 1 base from V and 4 bases from J, with 13 bases between. Germline lookup yields CDR1 LGHNA and CDR2 YNFKEQ. CDR3 protein: CASSQASLGGTEAFF. For the CDR3, the DNA is TGTGCCAGCAGCCAAGCCTCCTTGGGGGGCACTGAAGCTTTCTTT.

Ten or more counts support this clonotype. The gene calls are TRBV5-6 and TRBJ1-2; tentative D call: TRBD1 (5 bases). V lost 4 bases and J 4 bases, leaving 20 bases between the germline ends. CDR1 and CDR2 (germline): SGHDT, YYEEEE. CDR3 length: 16 residues. CDR3 residues: CASSPAQGSSAYGYTF. The CDR3 nucleotides are TGTGCCAGCAGCCCAGCCCAGGGTAGCTCGGCCTATGGCTACACCTTC.